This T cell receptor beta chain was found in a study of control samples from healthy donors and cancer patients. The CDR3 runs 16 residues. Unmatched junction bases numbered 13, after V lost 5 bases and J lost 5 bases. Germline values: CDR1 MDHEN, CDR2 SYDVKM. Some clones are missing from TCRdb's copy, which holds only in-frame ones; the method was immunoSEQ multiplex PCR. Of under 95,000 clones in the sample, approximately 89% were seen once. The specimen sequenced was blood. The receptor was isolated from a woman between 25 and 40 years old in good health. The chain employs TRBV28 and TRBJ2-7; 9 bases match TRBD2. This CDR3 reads CASSPLGAGGPDEQYF. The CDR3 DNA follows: TGTGCCAGCAGTCCCCTCGGGGCGGGGGGGCCGGACGAGCAGTACTTC.